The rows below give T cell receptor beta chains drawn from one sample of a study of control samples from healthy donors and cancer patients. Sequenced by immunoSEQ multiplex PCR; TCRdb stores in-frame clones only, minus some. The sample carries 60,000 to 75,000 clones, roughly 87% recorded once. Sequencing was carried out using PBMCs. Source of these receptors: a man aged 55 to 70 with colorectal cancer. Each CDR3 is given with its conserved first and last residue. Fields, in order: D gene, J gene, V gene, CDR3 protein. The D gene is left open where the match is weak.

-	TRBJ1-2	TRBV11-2	CASSLDPDSLPHGYTF
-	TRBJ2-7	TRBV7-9	CASSRPSGGEQYF
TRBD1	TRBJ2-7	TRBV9	CASSVGGQGANEQYF
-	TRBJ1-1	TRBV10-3	CAISEFAGNTEAFF
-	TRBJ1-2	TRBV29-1	CRRMRNYGYTF
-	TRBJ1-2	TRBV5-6	CASSLYTGFSYGYTF
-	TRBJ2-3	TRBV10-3	CAAGREITDTQYF
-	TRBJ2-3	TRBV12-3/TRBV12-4	CASSLAGGHTGYF
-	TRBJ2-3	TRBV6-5	CASSFRQGGDTQYF
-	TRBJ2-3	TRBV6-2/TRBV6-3	CASSYGRNTDTQYF
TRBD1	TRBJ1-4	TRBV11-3	CASSATGRSEKLFF